These 15 T cell receptor beta chains share one sample of origin, sequenced in a study of T cell changes during pregnancy in multiple sclerosis. The data were produced by immunoSEQ multiplex PCR, yet TCRdb's version contains in-frame clones alone and is incomplete. The table shows 85,000 to 90,000 clones, with 85% to 95% occurring only once. The sample here was peripheral blood, taken in the first trimester of pregnancy. The receptor set was obtained from a female donor in good health, enrolled as a control in a pregnancy study.

The rearrangement uses TRBV4-1 and TRBJ1-1; 7 nucleotides agree with TRBD1. The V and J ends lost 0 bases and 6 bases, in that order; junction bases with no gene match: 4. The CDR3 is made up of 14 amino acids. Germline CDR1 MGHRA, CDR2 YSYEKL. CDR3 in DNA: TGCGCCAGCAGCCAAGACTCCAGGGGGTCTGAAGCTTTCTTT. This translates into CASSQDSRGSEAFF.

The J gene is TRBJ1-1, the V gene TRBV4-2; 9 nucleotides line up with TRBD1. J gave up 0 bases and V 4 bases, and 12 bases lay outside the gene matches. There are 18 residues in the CDR3. Germline loops: CDR1 LGHNA, CDR2 YNFKEQ. CDR3 bases: TGTGCCAGCAGCCCCTTTTTGGGGACAGGGTATATGAACACTGAAGCTTTCTTT. This encodes CASSPFLGTGYMNTEAFF.

The rearrangement joins TRBV7-3 to TRBJ2-7; unclear D gene. Trimming took 6 bases from V and 5 from J, leaving 17 bases between them. Germline lookup yields CDR1 SGHTA and CDR2 FQGTGA. This CDR3 is 14 amino acids long. Written as DNA, the CDR3 is TGTGCCAGCAGGTTGCGGCTCAGTGACGACGAGCAGTACTTC. It encodes CASRLRLSDDEQYF.

This chain connects TRBV7-8 to TRBJ2-5; TRBD2 agrees at 8 bases. The J segment lost 4 bases and the V segment lost 5 bases, leaving 6 bases of the junction unmatched. The CDR3 spans 14 residues. CDR1 and CDR2 (germline): SGHVS, FQNEAQ. The CDR3 DNA reads TGTGCCAGCAGCCCCCGGGGGGGCCGAGAGACCCAGTACTTC. It codes for CASSPRGGRETQYF.

V is TRBV12-5 and J is TRBJ2-2; D is possibly TRBD2 (7 bases). The V and J ends lost 10 bases and 6 bases respectively, with 12 bases between them. In germline, CDR1 is LGHNT, CDR2 FRNRAP. The CDR3 contains 12 residues. Here the CDR3 DNA reads TGTGCTACCCAAGGGGGGGCCGGGGAGCTGTTTTTT. The encoded protein is CATQGGAGELFF.

This sequence joins TRBV14 and TRBJ1-4; D uncertain. The CDR3 is 13 residues long. V gave up 1 base and J gave up 4 bases, with 4 bases separating them. CDR1 and CDR2 (germline): SGHDN, FVKESK. The CDR3 coding sequence is TGTGCCAGCAGCCAAGGCGGTAATGAAAAACTGTTTTTT. It is translated as CASSQGGNEKLFF.

The chain carries TRBV2 and TRBJ1-6; D gene ambiguous. Germline V lookup: CDR1 SNHLY, CDR2 FYNNEI. Trimming took off 10 bases at V and 13 bases at J, with 20 bases between the two ends. The CDR3 runs 13 residues. CDR3 protein: CATTRQPKAPLHF. The CDR3 coding sequence is TGTGCCACGACCCGACAACCCAAGGCTCCCCTCCACTTT.

The rearrangement links TRBV27 to TRBJ2-7; D not certain. Germline V gene lookup returns CDR1 MNHEY and CDR2 SMNVEV (reference sequence). V dropped 2 bases and J dropped 2 bases, with 10 bases sitting between them. This CDR3 has 14 residues. The CDR3 sequence: CASSLRPSTYEQYF. In nucleotides, the CDR3 is TGTGCCAGCAGTTTACGTCCCAGTACCTACGAGCAGTACTTC.

The chain couples TRBV11-2 to TRBJ2-5, with a tentative D call TRBD2 (6 bases). CDR1 SGHAT and CDR2 FQNNGV come from the germline V gene. Between the trimmed V and J ends, which lost 3 bases and 5 bases, there was a span of 19 bases. This CDR3 is built from 16 residues. CDR3 protein: CASSLYNSGGGETQYF. The CDR3, as DNA: TGTGCCAGCAGCTTGTATAACTCCGGCGGAGGGGAGACCCAGTACTTC. Full variable domain (remainder filled in from reference TRBV11-2 and TRBJ2-5): EAGVAQSPRYKIIEKRQSVAFWCNPISGHATLYWYQQILGQGPKLLIQFQNNGVVDDSQLPKDRFSAERLKGVDSTLKIQPAKLEDSAVYLCASSLYNSGGGETQYFGPGTRLLVL.

CDR3 DNA: TGTGCCAGCAGTGGAAGGCGGGGGGACCCGACCACAGATACGCAGTATTTT. This gives the protein CASSGRRGDPTTDTQYF. The V gene is TRBV6-1, the J gene TRBJ2-3, with TRBD2 matching over 8 bases. This CDR3 region has 17 residues. Germline CDR1 MNHNS, CDR2 SASEGT. V shed 4 bases and J 2 bases; nucleotides not matched to a gene: 11.

This chain's CDR3 is CASSHQGFQETQYF. Here the CDR3 DNA reads TGTGCCAGCAGCCACCAGGGGTTCCAAGAGACCCAGTACTTC. This chain uses TRBV5-6 with TRBJ2-5; D perhaps matches TRBD1 (6 bases). This CDR3 has 14 residues. V gave up 4 bases and J gave up 1 base, with 11 bases separating them. Per the germline V gene, CDR1 is SGHDT and CDR2 is YYEEEE.

The V call is TRBV6-5, the J call TRBJ1-1; a weak D match, TRBD1 (5 bases). CDR3 length: 15 amino acids. The V gene lost 6 bases and the J gene lost 5 bases, with 19 bases spanning the gap. Germline V gene sequence: CDR1 MNHEY, CDR2 SVGAGI. The CDR3 DNA reads as TGTGCCAGCAGGGGCGCCTGGGGGGGAGGGACTGAAGCTTTCTTT. It codes for CASRGAWGGGTEAFF.

This sequence joins TRBV7-8 and TRBJ1-1, with a weak D call TRBD1 (5 bases). The CDR3 runs to 14 residues. Trimming left V 5 bases short and J 0 bases short, with 10 bases between. CDR1 and CDR2 from the germline V gene are SGHVS and FQNEAQ. CDR3 in DNA: TGTGCCAGCAGCCCCCAGGGTATGAACACTGAAGCTTTCTTT. It specifies CASSPQGMNTEAFF.

V usage is TRBV28 and J usage is TRBJ1-2; 7 bases are a match to TRBD1. This CDR3 is 16 amino acids long. Germline values: CDR1 MDHEN, CDR2 SYDVKM. Trimming removed 7 bases from V and 1 base from J; junction bases left unmatched: 12. The CDR3, as DNA: TGTGCCAGCACCCCCCCTCAGGGGGTCTATAACTATGGCTACACCTTC. This gives the protein CASTPPQGVYNYGYTF.

V is TRBV7-8 and J is TRBJ1-3; a possible D gene is TRBD1 (5 bases). Germline-derived CDR1 and CDR2 are SGHVS and FQNEAQ. Trimming took off 3 bases at V and 0 bases at J, with 12 bases between the two ends. This CDR3 comprises 16 residues. CDR3 residues: CASSLGLTSSGNTIYF. The CDR3 DNA sequence: TGTGCCAGCAGCTTGGGACTTACGAGCTCTGGAAACACCATATATTTT.